The clone carrying this TCR beta chain was counted a few times. Antigen: not known. The data are from a study of vaccination and CD4 T cells after COVID-19. CD4+ T cells that had been cultured provided DNA sequenced with the Oncomine TCR Beta short-read assay. TCRdb passed the PCR reads through MiXCR, listing each CDR3 protein once. The repertoire holds about 13,000 distinct CDR3 sequences, with roughly 30% as singletons. The V gene's germline CDR1 is SGHVS and CDR2 FQNEAQ. There are 15 residues in the CDR3. The germline V and J ends were trimmed by 5 bases and 0 bases, with 14 bases remaining between them. Regarding treatment: 10-day PBMC culture with coronavirus spike peptide pools or control peptides (ViraFEST assay).

The chain is built from TRBV7-8 and TRBJ2-7; D assignment may be TRBD1 or TRBD2 (5 bases each). The sequenced material came from CD4+ T cells from blood, cultured in vitro. This sequence was found in a human donor who had recovered from COVID-19. CDR3: CASSGRDRHSYEQYF. CDR3 bases: TGTGCCAGCAGCGGCAGGGACCGCCACTCCTACGAGCAGTACTTC.